Each of the 11 T cell receptor beta chains below was sequenced from the same sample in a study of shared clonotypes between healthy human individuals. Selected positively for CCR7 and CD45RO-negative, naive CD8 cells excluded terminally differentiated effector memory CD45RA+ cells. Only in-frame clones appear in the TCRdb table, and some are missing; sequencing was by immunoSEQ multiplex PCR. The sample has approximately 600,000 clones, 95% seen once. Material: naive CD8+ T cells sorted from blood. The receptors were sampled from a woman aged 25 to 45 in good health.

For this clone: Other nucleotide sequences from this sample produce the same CDR3. The chain combines TRBV7-8 with TRBJ2-1; D ambiguous. The CDR3 contains 13 residues. The germline CDR1 and CDR2 sequences are SGHVS and FQNEAQ. The V end was cut by 4 bases, the J end by 0 bases, with 4 bases between. CDR3 residues: CASSSSSYNEQFF. As DNA, the CDR3 is TGTGCCAGCAGCTCTAGCTCCTACAATGAGCAGTTCTTC.

Comments on this clone: Other DNA sequences in this specimen translate into the identical CDR3. The chain combines TRBV2 with TRBJ2-7; 9 nucleotides line up with TRBD1. After removal of 3 bases from V and 3 bases from J, the junction contained 3 bases not matched to a gene. Germline CDR1 is SNHLY and CDR2 is FYNNEI. The CDR3 consists of 14 residues. In DNA form, the CDR3 reads TGTGCCAGCAGTGAGGAGGGACAGGGCTACGAGCAGTACTTC. Amino acids: CASSEEGQGYEQYF.

This clone was picked up one time. The V and J genes are TRBV4-1 and TRBJ1-1, with unresolved D. Germline loops: CDR1 MGHRA, CDR2 YSYEKL. The CDR3 has 12 residues. Trimming pared 0 bases from V and 9 bases from J, leaving 8 bases between. CDR3 coding DNA: TGCGCCAGCAGCCAAGACAAACAGAAAGCTTTCTTT. It translates to CASSQDKQKAFF.

The chain has TRBV7-2 and TRBJ2-3, with 9 bases fitting TRBD2. The CDR3 sequence is 17 residues long. Germline V gives CDR1 SGHTA, CDR2 FQGNSA. V shed 2 bases and J 2 bases; nucleotides not matched to a gene: 8. The CDR3 region has the DNA TGTGCCAGCAGCTTATCTTCTAGCGGGGTTTTCACAGATACGCAGTATTTT. Translated: CASSLSSSGVFTDTQYF.

The chain employs TRBV28 and TRBJ1-2, with D tentatively TRBD1 (5 bases). V was trimmed by 3 bases and J by 2 bases, leaving 10 bases between them. The germline gives CDR1 MDHEN, CDR2 SYDVKM. The CDR3 consists of 14 residues. In DNA form, the CDR3 reads TGTGCCAGCAGTTTGGCTTGGGGGAACTATGGCTACACCTTC. Translated, it gives CASSLAWGNYGYTF.

V is TRBV11-2 and J is TRBJ2-5; TRBD1 matches at 9 bases. The germline V gene encodes CDR1 SGHAT and CDR2 FQNNGV. With V trimmed by 6 bases and J by 2 bases, 7 bases remained unmatched. This CDR3 has 15 residues. This CDR3 is CASSSRDREQETQYF. For the CDR3, the DNA is TGTGCCAGCAGTTCCCGGGACAGGGAACAAGAGACCCAGTACTTC.

CDR3 loop: CASSLRSNEQFF. For the CDR3, the DNA is TGTGCCAGCAGTCTTAGGTCAAATGAGCAGTTCTTC. The chain uses TRBV27 and TRBJ2-1; D unclear. Germline lookup yields CDR1 MNHEY and CDR2 SMNVEV (reference sequence). The CDR3 extends over 12 amino acids. Trimming left V 5 bases short and J 7 bases short, with 9 bases between.

On this clone: An end of the junction differs from the germline gene, which may be a read error. The chain joins TRBV4-1 to TRBJ1-2; D not resolved. There are 15 residues in the CDR3. The germline V gene encodes CDR1 MGHRA and CDR2 YSYEKL. CDR3 nucleotide sequence: TGCGCCAGCAGCCAAATAAGCGGAGGGCACTACGGCTACACCTTC. This translates into CASSQISGGHYGYTF.

This clone was observed once. The gene calls are TRBV7-9 and TRBJ2-7; tentative D call: TRBD1 (6 bases). This CDR3 is 14 amino acids long. V was clipped by 5 bases and J by 3 bases, with 14 bases between them. Germline V CDR1 and CDR2: SEHNR, FQNEAQ (reference sequence). The CDR3 coding sequence is TGTGCCAGCAGCCCACCCCAGGGGAGCTACGAGCAGTACTTC. Its protein product is CASSPPQGSYEQYF.

Of note for this clone: The sample has other DNA sequences that encode this CDR3 too. The chain combines TRBV19 with TRBJ2-7; D might be TRBD1 (5 bases). Germline values: CDR1 LNHDA, CDR2 SQIVND (reference sequence). The V end was cut by 1 base, the J end by 1 base, with 8 bases between. The CDR3 is 14 amino acids. The CDR3, as DNA: TGTGCCAGTAGTATAGTGCAGGGATCCTACGAGCAGTACTTC. Amino acids: CASSIVQGSYEQYF.

This rearrangement joins TRBV15 to TRBJ1-2, with 7 bases fitting TRBD1. Germline CDR1 is LNHNV and CDR2 is YYDKDF (reference sequence). The CDR3 runs to 14 residues. The trim removed 4 bases at V and 4 bases at J, leaving 6 bases unmatched. The CDR3 DNA reads as TGTGCCACCAGCAAAACCCGGGACAGCTATGGCTACACCTTC. Translating gives CATSKTRDSYGYTF.